This T cell receptor (beta chain) was observed in a study of T cell responses to AZD1222 COVID-19 vaccine. Study-wide results and caveats: Clonal diversity may have been underestimated, and the donors were mostly white British, with more females than males.

CDR1 and CDR2 (germline): SGHNT, YYREEE (reference sequence). J gave up 1 base and V 5 bases, and 5 bases lay outside the gene matches. CDR3 length: 15 residues. TCRdb's copy holds only in-frame clones and misses some; the assay was immunoSEQ multiplex PCR. The data show about 130,000 clones, about 86% seen once. As to this clone: Its antigen is currently unknown.

The chain uses TRBV5-4 and TRBJ1-5; 8 nucleotides match TRBD1. This material consisted of peripheral blood, taken on day 0 of AZD1222 vaccination. The sequence derives from an adult in good health. CDR3 nucleotide sequence: TGTGCCAGCAGTCTCGACAGGGGAAGCAATCAGCCCCAGCATTTT. It translates to CASSLDRGSNQPQHF. Variable domain in full (rest from reference TRBV5-4 and TRBJ1-5): ETGVTQSPTHLIKTRGQQVTLRCSSQSGHNTVSWYQQALGQGPQFIFQYYREEENGRGNFPPRFSGLQFPNYSSELNVNALELDDSALYLCASSLDRGSNQPQHFGDGTRLSIL.